This TCR beta chain was recovered during a study of cytomegalovirus exposure and HLA in healthy donors. The study, taken as a whole, reports: Accurate HLA-A and HLA-B prediction from TCR beta sequences was reported for most subjects. Among CMV-associated TCR beta chains, most appeared HLA-restricted in a later analysis.

In germline, CDR1 is SGHAT, CDR2 FQNNGV. The CDR3 is 14 amino acids. Trimming took 2 bases from V and 0 from J, leaving 7 bases between them. This clone has a single count. Its antigen is not identified. In the PCR, 60 Vbeta and 13 Jbeta primers were used. Clones were read by immunoSEQ multiplex PCR, and TCRdb kept only the in-frame ones, dropping some. The data show 100,000 or so clones, more than 65% seen once. V is TRBV11-2 and J is TRBJ1-2; D might be TRBD1 (5 bases). Sequencing input: PBMCs. The TCR originated in a young woman in good health and CMV-seronegative. The CDR3 DNA sequence: TGTGCCAGCAGCTTATCAGGGACTAACTATGGCTACACCTTC. Protein sequence: CASSLSGTNYGYTF.